Sequencing of this T cell receptor (beta chain) was carried out in a study of early T cells in non-severe SARS-CoV-2 infection. Background on the study: The study sequenced bulk RNA from unsorted whole blood, with chains unpaired.

V lost 1 base and J 3 bases, leaving 8 bases between the germline ends. This CDR3 comprises 14 residues. Germline loops: CDR1 SGHAT, CDR2 FQNNGV. Unique molecular identifier tags were affixed to discrete cDNA molecules. TCRdb fed the 5' RACE reads into MiXCR, producing one record per CDR3 protein. The table shows tens of thousands of distinct CDR3 sequences, with approximately 10% occurring only once. General study points: Reliance on VDJdb matching favored anti-spike CD8 responses; private and CD4 specificities were missed.

This clonotype was recorded a few times. Its antigen is currently unknown. The source material was whole blood, sampled at baseline. This chain uses TRBV11-2 with TRBJ2-3, with D unclear. This sequence was found in an adult who was a healthcare worker with PCR-confirmed SARS-CoV-2 infection or an uninfected control (not recorded which). The CDR3 DNA sequence: TGTGCCAGCAGCTTAGCCCGGCGGACAGATACGCAGTATTTT. It codes for CASSLARRTDTQYF. The full variable domain, with the rest looked up from reference TRBV11-2 and TRBJ2-3, is EAGVAQSPRYKIIEKRQSVAFWCNPISGHATLYWYQQILGQGPKLLIQFQNNGVVDDSQLPKDRFSAERLKGVDSTLKIQPAKLEDSAVYLCASSLARRTDTQYFGPGTRLTVL.